This TCR beta chain emerged from a study of cytomegalovirus exposure and HLA in healthy donors. PCR involved 60 Vbeta and 13 Jbeta primers. The assay was immunoSEQ multiplex PCR, and TCRdb's table has in-frame clones only and misses some. The sample includes over 150,000 clones, over 65% of them seen just once. Per germline, CDR1 MNHEY and CDR2 SMNVEV (reference sequence). Trimming at V came to 0 bases and at J to 4 bases, leaving 13 bases not matched to a gene. CDR3 length: 20 amino acids. The receptor comes from a woman aged 30 to 39 in good health and CMV-seronegative. The chain is built from TRBV27 and TRBJ2-6; 9 bases line up with TRBD1. Sample: PBMCs. The CDR3 spells CASSLSTRWTGVSGANVLTF. For the CDR3, the DNA is TGTGCCAGCAGTTTATCGACGCGTTGGACAGGGGTTTCGGGGGCCAACGTCCTGACTTTC.